Listed below are T cell receptor beta chains from one sample, sequenced in a study of cytomegalovirus exposure and HLA in healthy donors. Clones were sequenced by immunoSEQ multiplex PCR, and TCRdb holds only the in-frame ones, with some missing. The sample has 150,000 or so clones, around 83% seen once. Source material: PBMCs. The receptors shown here come from a woman aged 18-29 years in good health and CMV-seronegative. Both conserved end residues are part of each CDR3.

V gene	J gene	CDR3 length	CDR3 protein
TRBV29-1	TRBJ2-7	13	CSVAQRGSGEQYF
TRBV7-2	TRBJ1-2	13	CASSLAGAGGYTF
TRBV29-1	TRBJ1-3	13	CSVYDSTGNTIYF
TRBV6-1	TRBJ2-5	14	CASSSRHDQETQYF
TRBV11-2	TRBJ2-1	16	CASSLGGLGGYNEQFF
TRBV7-2	TRBJ2-5	15	CASRLAGGTQETQYF
TRBV6-1	TRBJ2-1	14	CASSVGVTAYEQFF
TRBV19	TRBJ2-1	13	CATRDYLVDEQFF
TRBV27	TRBJ2-7	13	CATRQGAPYEQYF
TRBV9	TRBJ2-2	13	CASSWSGTGELFF
TRBV7-7	TRBJ2-5	14	CASSGGGFQETQYF
TRBV2	TRBJ2-3	16	CASSEAWLAGGDTQYF
TRBV11-2	TRBJ1-4	16	CASSLELGGFEEKLFF
TRBV6-5	TRBJ1-2	14	CASSYGQRTYGYTF
TRBV11-3	TRBJ2-7	12	CASSLDGAEQYF
TRBV30	TRBJ2-5	12	CAWSLGQETQYF
TRBV29-1	TRBJ2-7	12	CSVGGGPYEQYF
TRBV7-8	TRBJ2-1	15	CASSLEGLAYNEQFF
TRBV7-6	TRBJ2-7	14	CASSSYHQGDEQYF
TRBV6-6	TRBJ2-7	13	CASSPGTAYEQYF
TRBV5-1	TRBJ1-1	15	CASSPNHGQGVEAFF
TRBV9	TRBJ2-1	16	CASSQGRGLTHNEQFF
TRBV7-9	TRBJ2-5	15	CASTSIQLGLETQYF
TRBV7-9	TRBJ2-7	13	CASSEQGTYEQYF
TRBV7-2	TRBJ2-3	13	CASSVRRRDTQYF
TRBV7-9	TRBJ1-1	14	CASTPLEAGTEAFF
TRBV5-1	TRBJ2-7	17	CASSLGPLRARTEEQYF
TRBV18	TRBJ2-5	15	CASSPGQAGVGTQYF
TRBV15	TRBJ1-2	13	CATSPGVVAGYTF
TRBV6-1	TRBJ1-2	14	CASRDPGQVYGYTF
TRBV5-1	TRBJ2-3	15	CAGSLAGKSTDTQYF
TRBV5-8	TRBJ2-7	15	CASSLGGRILYEQYF
TRBV4-3	TRBJ2-3	16	CASSQSTGPSTDTQYF
TRBV5-1	TRBJ2-7	14	CASSPGGEAYEQYF
TRBV27	TRBJ2-1	15	CASSLLAGSYNEQFF
TRBV27	TRBJ2-5	15	CASSLHDTVQETQYF
TRBV5-5	TRBJ1-3	16	CASSSTPLHSGNTIYF
TRBV18	TRBJ1-4	14	CASSPDRTNEKLFF
TRBV6-4	TRBJ1-5	16	CASSDPDRGPFKPQHF
TRBV14	TRBJ2-2	16	CASSLGQGLNTGELFF
TRBV5-1	TRBJ2-3	17	CASSLSGTSAGTDTQYF
TRBV10-3	TRBJ1-5	14	CAISTDRGNQPQHF
TRBV6-5	TRBJ1-3	16	CASSSHGQASGNTIYF
TRBV4-1	TRBJ2-7	15	CASGLTSVSSYEQYF
TRBV6-5	TRBJ2-7	13	CASRLDRVNEQYF
TRBV9	TRBJ2-2	15	CASSSSGRNTGELFF